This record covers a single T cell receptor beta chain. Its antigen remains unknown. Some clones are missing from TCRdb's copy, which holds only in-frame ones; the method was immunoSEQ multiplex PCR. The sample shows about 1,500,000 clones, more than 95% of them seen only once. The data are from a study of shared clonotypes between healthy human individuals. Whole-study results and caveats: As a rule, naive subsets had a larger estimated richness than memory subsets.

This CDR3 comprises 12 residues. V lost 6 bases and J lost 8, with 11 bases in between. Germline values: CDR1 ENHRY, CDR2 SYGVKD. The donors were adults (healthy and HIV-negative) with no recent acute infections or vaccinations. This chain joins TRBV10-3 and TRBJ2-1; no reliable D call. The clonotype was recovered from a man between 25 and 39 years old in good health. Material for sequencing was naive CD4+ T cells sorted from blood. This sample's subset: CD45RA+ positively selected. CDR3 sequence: CAIRVSPHEQFF. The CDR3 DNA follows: TGTGCCATCAGAGTATCACCGCATGAGCAGTTCTTC.